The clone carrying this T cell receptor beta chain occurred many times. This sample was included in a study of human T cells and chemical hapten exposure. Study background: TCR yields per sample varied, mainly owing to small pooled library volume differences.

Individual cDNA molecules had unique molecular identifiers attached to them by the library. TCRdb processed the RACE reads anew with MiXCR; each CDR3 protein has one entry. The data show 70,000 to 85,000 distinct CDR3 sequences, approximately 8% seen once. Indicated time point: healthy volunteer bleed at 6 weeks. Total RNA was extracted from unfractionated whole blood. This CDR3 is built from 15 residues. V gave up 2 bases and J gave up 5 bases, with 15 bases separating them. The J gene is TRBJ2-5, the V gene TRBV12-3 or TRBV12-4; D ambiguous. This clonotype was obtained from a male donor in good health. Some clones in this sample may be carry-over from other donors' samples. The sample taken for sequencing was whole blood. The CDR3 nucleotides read TGTGCCAGCAGTTTAAGTTCCGTTCAGGTGGAGACCCAGTACTTC. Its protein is CASSLSSVQVETQYF.